Below, 16 T cell receptor beta chains from the same sample are listed, as sequenced in a study of blood T cell repertoires in COVID-19. Using immunoSEQ multiplex PCR, the repertoire was profiled, and TCRdb retains in-frame clones only, with some absent. The sample comprises 52,000 or so clones, approximately 90% of which are singletons, and around 2.7% rests with the top ten. Sequencing input: peripheral blood. Receptors originate from a man older than 75 with acute or convalescent COVID-19.

This clone occurred a few times. The rearrangement joins TRBV3-1 (or the pseudogene TRBV3-2) to TRBJ2-2; no clear D gene. The CDR3 length is 15 residues. Between the trimmed V and J ends, which lost 7 bases and 0 bases, there was a span of 12 bases. Germline loops: CDR1 LGHDT, CDR2 YNNKEL (reference sequence). This CDR3 is CASKRSQANTGELFF. As DNA, the CDR3 is TGTGCCAGCAAACGAAGCCAAGCGAACACCGGGGAGCTGTTTTTT.

The V call is TRBV2, the J call TRBJ1-4; D is undetermined. The CDR3 extends over 13 amino acids. Trimming took 5 bases from V and 8 from J, leaving 12 bases between them. In germline, CDR1 is SNHLY, CDR2 FYNNEI. This CDR3 reads CASSWRRVEKLFF. The CDR3 region has the DNA TGTGCCAGCAGTTGGAGGAGGGTCGAAAAACTGTTTTTT.

This chain joins TRBV12-3 or TRBV12-4 and TRBJ1-1; D unclear. Trimming took 7 bases from V and 0 from J, leaving 9 bases between them. The CDR3 has 13 residues. CDR3 bases: TGTGCCAGCATTTCGAGGGTGAACACTGAAGCTTTCTTT. Translating it yields CASISRVNTEAFF.

The chain uses TRBV18 and TRBJ2-7, with D possibly being TRBD1 (6 bases). The CDR3 runs 15 residues. The V gene's germline CDR1 is KGHSH and CDR2 LQKENI. Trimming took off 4 bases at V and 2 bases at J, with 15 bases between the two ends. The CDR3 DNA is TGTGCCAGCTCACGAGCGACAGGAGAGACCTACGAGCAGTACTTC. It codes for CASSRATGETYEQYF.

The CDR3 DNA follows: TGTGCCAGCAGTGAGGCCAACGGGGGTAGCACAGATACGCAGTATTTT. Protein product: CASSEANGGSTDTQYF. The chain employs TRBV2 and TRBJ2-3, with D possibly TRBD2 on 6 matching bases. CDR1 SNHLY and CDR2 FYNNEI come from the germline V gene. The CDR3 is 16 residues long. The V end was cut by 3 bases, the J end by 0 bases, with 13 bases between.

V usage is TRBV6-5 and J usage is TRBJ1-6; D is ambiguous. V lost 0 bases, J lost 10 bases, and 7 bases lay in between. CDR1 MNHEY and CDR2 SVGAGI come from the germline V gene. CDR3 length: 13 amino acids. In DNA, the CDR3 is TGTGCCAGCAGTTACTCTGGGCGATCACCCCTCCACTTT. This gives the protein CASSYSGRSPLHF.

The chain uses TRBV5-1 and TRBJ2-1, with TRBD1 matching 7 bases. J lost 4 bases, V lost 4 bases, and 2 bases had no gene match. Germline assignment: CDR1 SGHRS and CDR2 YFSETQ. CDR3 length equals 13 residues. The CDR3 sequence: CASSRGQYNEQFF. The DNA for the CDR3 is TGCGCCAGCAGCAGGGGACAGTACAATGAGCAGTTCTTC. Looking up the rest from reference TRBV5-1 and TRBJ2-1 gives the full variable domain: KAGVTQTPRYLIKTRGQQVTLSCSPISGHRSVSWYQQTPGQGLQFLFEYFSETQRNKGNFPGRFSGRQFSNSRSEMNVSTLELGDSALYLCASSRGQYNEQFFGPGTRLTVL.

This sequence joins TRBV6-2 or TRBV6-3 and TRBJ2-1; 7 nucleotides line up with TRBD1. J lost 6 bases, V lost 4 bases, and 15 bases had no gene match. The CDR3 loop spans 17 amino acids. Germline V CDR1 and CDR2: MNHEY, SVGEGT. The CDR3 sequence: CASSSYRGTKDLNEQFF. The CDR3 DNA is TGTGCCAGCAGTTCTTACAGGGGCACGAAGGACCTCAATGAGCAGTTCTTC.

In this sample, this clone turned up once. The J gene is TRBJ2-1, the V gene TRBV5-4; 9 bases line up with TRBD2. V trimming: 4 bases; J trimming: 0 bases; junction bases outside the gene matches: 2. CDR1 and CDR2 from the germline V gene are SGHNT and YYREEE (reference sequence). The CDR3 runs to 15 residues. The CDR3 DNA follows: TGTGCCAGCAGCCATAGCGGGGGCTCCTACAATGAGCAGTTCTTC. Amino acids: CASSHSGGSYNEQFF.

The chain uses TRBV7-3 and TRBJ1-2; unclear D gene. Germline V lookup: CDR1 SGHTA, CDR2 FQGTGA. There are 12 residues in the CDR3. V was pared by 4 bases and J by 4 bases, with 7 bases between. CDR3 bases: TGTGCCAGCAGCTCAGGCTTCTATGGCTACACCTTC. This translates into CASSSGFYGYTF. The complete variable domain, with remaining parts taken from reference TRBV7-3 and TRBJ1-2, reads GAGVSQTPSNKVTEKGKYVELRCDPISGHTALYWYRQSLGQGPEFLIYFQGTGAADDSGLPNDRFFAVRPEGSVSTLKIQRTERGDSAVYLCASSSGFYGYTFGSGTRLTVV.

Note on this clone: The sample contains more than one DNA sequence encoding this CDR3. The V gene is TRBV7-9, the J gene TRBJ1-1; weak D call: TRBD1 (6 bases). V was cut by 3 bases and J by 2 bases, with 10 bases left in between. Germline V gene sequence: CDR1 SEHNR, CDR2 FQNEAQ (reference sequence). The CDR3 is 14 amino acids. CDR3 coding DNA: TGTGCCAGCAGCTTGGAAGGGGGAAACACTGAAGCTTTCTTT. As protein: CASSLEGGNTEAFF.

V usage is TRBV7-2 and J usage is TRBJ1-5, with 9 bases fitting TRBD1. This CDR3 is 14 amino acids long. The V segment lost 4 bases and the J segment 4 bases; nucleotides outside the gene matches: 2. Per the germline V gene, CDR1 is SGHTA and CDR2 is FQGNSA. The CDR3 loop is CASSSDRGNQPQHF. The CDR3 coding sequence is TGTGCCAGCAGCTCGGACAGGGGAAATCAGCCCCAGCATTTT.

The rearrangement links TRBV30 to TRBJ1-6, with a tentative D call TRBD1 (5 bases). Deletions cut 2 bases from V and 6 bases from J, with 11 bases between. CDR1 and CDR2 (germline): GTSNPN, SVGIG (reference sequence). The CDR3 consists of 14 residues. CDR3 in amino acids: CAWSQEGSNSPLHF. The CDR3 DNA reads as TGTGCCTGGAGTCAGGAGGGGAGTAATTCACCCCTCCACTTT.

The chain links TRBV11-2 to TRBJ1-4; 7 bases map to TRBD1. The CDR3 totals 19 residues. V trimming: 5 bases; J trimming: 5 bases; junction bases outside the gene matches: 20. Per germline, CDR1 SGHAT and CDR2 FQNNGV. CDR3 DNA: TGTGCCAGCAGCCCGTCCTCCGGGACAGAAAGCCTAGCGAATGAAAAACTGTTTTTT. Translating gives CASSPSSGTESLANEKLFF.

The chain recombines TRBV19 with TRBJ1-5, with D possibly matching TRBD1 (6 bases). Germline loops: CDR1 LNHDA, CDR2 SQIVND (reference sequence). The CDR3 extends over 18 amino acids. Trimming left V 5 bases short and J 2 bases short, with 22 bases between. In DNA, the CDR3 is TGTGCCAGTAGTGGGGGCTTGACACCTAGGTTGGGCAATCAGCCCCAGCATTTT. Translated: CASSGGLTPRLGNQPQHF.

V and J are TRBV3-1 (or the pseudogene TRBV3-2) and TRBJ2-3, with 8 nucleotides matching TRBD2. Trimming took 4 bases from V and 6 from J; bases not matched to a gene: 12. Germline-derived CDR1 and CDR2 are LGHDT and YNNKEL (reference sequence). This CDR3 contains 16 residues. CDR3 sequence: CASSLLGRGGRDTQYF. CDR3 bases: TGTGCCAGCAGCCTCCTTGGACGGGGGGGCCGGGATACGCAGTATTTT.